The rows below give T cell receptor beta chains drawn from one sample of a study of beta chain features in type 1 diabetes. The repertoire was sequenced with immunoSEQ multiplex PCR; TCRdb's copy has only in-frame clones and lacks some. The data show 150,000 to 180,000 clones, with roughly 8% seen just once and 0.5% to 0.65% held by the top ten. Sequenced sample: central memory CD4+ T cells from blood. The receptors originated from a man aged 18 to 30 in good health. Each CDR3 is given with its conserved first and last residue. The D gene is left open where the match is weak. For some rows the clone size is stated as once, few or many, or as a class when expanded; others skip it.

clone_size	d_call	v_call	j_call	cdr3_aa	cdr3_nt
many	TRBD2	TRBV5-4	TRBJ2-1	CASSLTHSGRARNEQFF	TGTGCCAGCAGCTTAACCCATAGCGGGAGGGCAAGGAATGAGCAGTTCTTC
.	TRBD1	TRBV4-2	TRBJ1-2	CASSRDMTGMSYGYTF	TGTGCCAGCAGCCGGGATATGACAGGGATGAGCTATGGCTACACCTTC
.	TRBD1	TRBV6-6	TRBJ2-1	CASSLTGRTYNEQFF	TGTGCCAGCAGCCTGACAGGGCGGACCTACAATGAGCAGTTCTTC
few	.	TRBV21-1	TRBJ1-2	CASSSGQPPGRGEVASYGYTF	TGTGCCAGCAGCTCTGGACAGCCTCCTGGCCGGGGTGAGGTCGCCTCCTATGGCTACACCTTC
.	TRBD1	TRBV28	TRBJ1-1	CASSKAGTGGDTEAFF	TGTGCCAGCAGTAAAGCCGGGACAGGGGGAGACACTGAAGCTTTCTTT
few	TRBD2	TRBV28	TRBJ2-2	CASSPSGRAGGELFF	TGTGCCAGCAGTCCTAGCGGGAGGGCCGGCGGGGAGCTGTTTTTT
.	TRBD1	TRBV5-1	TRBJ1-2	CASAKLPTGDGYTF	TGCGCCAGCGCTAAATTACCGACAGGGGATGGCTACACCTTC
once	TRBD1	TRBV2	TRBJ1-2	CASRAGQGANIAYGYTF	TGTGCCAGCAGAGCTGGACAGGGGGCGAATATAGCCTATGGCTACACCTTC
.	TRBD1	TRBV5-5	TRBJ1-5	CASSTGQGGGGFQPQHF	TGTGCCAGCAGCACCGGACAGGGAGGTGGAGGATTTCAGCCCCAGCATTTT
.	TRBD1	TRBV5-4	TRBJ1-1	CATKPQTGVGGTEAFF	TGTGCCACCAAGCCCCAAACAGGGGTTGGGGGCACTGAAGCTTTCTTT
.	.	TRBV11-2	TRBJ2-1	CASSLDLRGPEQFF	TGTGCCAGCAGCTTAGATCTAAGGGGCCCCGAGCAGTTCTTC
.	TRBD1	TRBV4-1	TRBJ1-2	CASSQDPGGGLVYTF	TGCGCCAGCAGCCAAGACCCAGGGGGCGGTTTAGTCTACACCTTC
.	TRBD1	TRBV5-1	TRBJ2-3	CASSGRTGFGGDTQYF	TGCGCCAGCAGCGGGAGGACAGGGTTTGGGGGAGATACGCAGTATTTT
few	.	TRBV7-2	TRBJ2-1	CASTRLAIRGPSNEQFF	TGTGCCAGCACCAGACTAGCCATCAGGGGGCCTAGCAATGAGCAGTTCTTC
many	.	TRBV7-2	TRBJ2-1	CASSPRHTASTYNEQFF	TGTGCCAGCAGCCCCCGTCACACGGCTTCGACATACAATGAGCAGTTCTTC
few	.	TRBV7-3	TRBJ1-2	CASTLQAGDGYTF	TGTGCCAGCACCTTACAGGCAGGGGATGGCTACACCTTC
.	.	TRBV28	TRBJ2-5	CASSAPGSGSETQYF	TGTGCCAGCAGTGCCCCGGGATCGGGATCGGAGACCCAGTACTTC
few	TRBD1	TRBV20-1	TRBJ2-5	CSASRDRQYF	TGCAGTGCTAGCCGGGACAGGCAGTACTTC
few	TRBD1	TRBV7-2	TRBJ2-1	CASSPGTVAYNEQFF	TGTGCCAGCAGCCCCGGGACAGTAGCCTACAATGAGCAGTTCTTC
few	TRBD1	TRBV18	TRBJ2-7	CASSLPPSRDREQYF	TGTGCCAGCTCACTACCCCCATCCCGGGACAGGGAGCAGTACTTC
.	TRBD2	TRBV2	TRBJ2-3	CASRDTGTSKYF	TGTGCCAGCAGGGACACCGGGACTAGCAAGTATTTT
few	.	TRBV7-2	TRBJ2-2	CASSLSVRPGELFF	TGTGCCAGCAGCTTATCAGTTCGCCCCGGGGAGCTGTTTTTT
.	.	TRBV19	TRBJ2-7	CASSSGAGTGSYEQYF	TGTGCCAGTAGCTCCGGGGCCGGGACTGGCTCCTACGAGCAGTACTTC
many	TRBD1	TRBV18	TRBJ2-7	CASSPGGQGRYEQYF	TGTGCCAGCTCACCAGGTGGACAGGGGCGCTACGAGCAGTACTTC
many	TRBD2	TRBV7-3	TRBJ2-1	CASSLDNTSGKRFF	TGTGCCAGCAGCTTAGATAATACTAGCGGCAAAAGGTTCTTC
few	.	TRBV12-2	TRBJ2-7	CARGTQTSGDRVSYEQYF	TGTGCAAGGGGGACCCAAACTTCCGGGGACAGGGTCTCCTACGAGCAGTACTTC
.	.	TRBV9	TRBJ2-7	CASSVGSGARREQYF	TGTGCCAGCAGCGTAGGGTCAGGGGCGCGGCGGGAGCAGTACTTC
.	TRBD1	TRBV4-2	TRBJ1-2	CASSQDRQGVYGYTF	TGTGCCAGCAGCCAAGATCGACAGGGAGTTTATGGCTACACCTTC
.	TRBD1	TRBV5-6	TRBJ2-1	CASSLETGDEQFF	TGTGCCAGCAGCTTGGAGACAGGGGATGAGCAGTTCTTC
few	.	TRBV4-1	TRBJ1-1	CASSQERRRMNTEAFF	TGCGCCAGCAGCCAAGAGAGGAGGCGGATGAACACTGAAGCTTTCTTT
.	.	TRBV7-6	TRBJ2-5	CASSLTYGTPGQETQYF	TGTGCCAGCAGCTTAACTTATGGGACACCCGGCCAAGAGACCCAGTACTTC
.	TRBD1	TRBV5-4	TRBJ2-5	CASSRQGQGGQETQYF	TGTGCCAGCAGCAGACAGGGACAGGGAGGCCAAGAGACCCAGTACTTC
few	.	TRBV5-4	TRBJ2-2	CASSGSGSRPGELFF	TGTGCCAGCAGCGGATCAGGGTCCCGGCCCGGGGAGCTGTTTTTT
.	.	TRBV27	TRBJ2-2	CASSLVSSRLGGELFF	TGTGCCAGCAGTTTGGTATCTAGCCGCCTAGGCGGGGAGCTGTTTTTT
few	.	TRBV11-2	TRBJ1-2	CASSLGGSSGYTF	TGTGCCAGCAGCTTAGGGGGCAGCTCGGGCTACACCTTC